At least ten counts were recorded for the clone carrying this T cell receptor beta chain. The data were taken from a study of prognosis after radiotherapy for stage I lung cancer. The authors amplified TCR beta CDR3 from genomic DNA using two-round multiplex PCR. Primers were specific to each TRBV and TRBJ gene in first-round PCR. TCRdb passed the multiplex PCR reads through MiXCR, listing each CDR3 protein once. Here the sample spans 10,000 to 15,000 distinct CDR3 sequences, 40% to 55% being singletons. This TCR was recovered from a donor over 45 with non-small cell lung cancer. The sequenced sample was PBMCs, obtained before or after stereotactic body radiation therapy (not recorded which).

This CDR3 is CASSLAAGGRTEAFF. The CDR3 DNA is TGTGCCAGCAGCTTAGCGGCAGGGGGGCGAACTGAAGCTTTCTTT. The chain carries TRBV7-2 and TRBJ1-1, with 7 bases identical to TRBD1. CDR1 is SGHTA and CDR2 is FQGNSA in the germline V gene. V shed 0 bases, J shed 5 bases, and the junction held 6 bases outside the gene matches. The CDR3 is made up of 15 amino acids.